These T cell receptor beta chains were read from a single sample in a study of CD8 T cells in ankylosing spondylitis. TCRdb re-analysed the 5' RACE reads in MiXCR, keeping a single row per CDR3 protein. The table has about 540,000 distinct CDR3 sequences, roughly 13% seen once; the top ten hold nearly 7%. The source material was blood, either unsorted or a sorted T cell fraction (not recorded which). All receptors derive from a male donor with ankylosing spondylitis. CDR3s include the opening cysteine and the closing phenylalanine or tryptophan. D genes are given only for firm matches. Expanded clones get a size class; other rows say once, few or many, or leave the size out.

clone_size: few
v_call: TRBV30
j_call: TRBJ1-1
d_call: -
cdr3_aa: CAWSTGLVAFF
cdr3_nt: TGTGCCTGGAGCACGGGGCTAGTAGCTTTCTTT

clone_size: -
v_call: TRBV12-3/TRBV12-4
j_call: TRBJ2-3
d_call: -
cdr3_aa: CASSLGLPQSAQYF
cdr3_nt: TGTGCCAGCAGTTTGGGACTCCCCCAGAGTGCGCAGTATTTT

clone_size: -
v_call: TRBV19
j_call: TRBJ1-2
d_call: TRBD1
cdr3_aa: CASSDRVYGYGYTF
cdr3_nt: TGTGCCAGTAGTGACAGGGTGTATGGCTATGGCTACACCTTC

clone_size: -
v_call: TRBV20-1
j_call: TRBJ2-3
d_call: TRBD2
cdr3_aa: CSARALATPDTQYF
cdr3_nt: TGCAGTGCTAGGGCACTAGCGACCCCAGATACGCAGTATTTT

clone_size: many
v_call: TRBV5-1
j_call: TRBJ2-1
d_call: -
cdr3_aa: CASSLDEPLGQFF
cdr3_nt: TGCGCCAGCAGCTTGGACGAGCCTTTAGGGCAGTTCTTC

clone_size: few
v_call: TRBV7-9
j_call: TRBJ2-2
d_call: TRBD2
cdr3_aa: CASSFLVAGAGELFF
cdr3_nt: TGTGCCAGCAGCTTTTTAGTAGCGGGAGCCGGGGAGCTGTTTTTT

clone_size: once
v_call: TRBV29-1
j_call: TRBJ2-5
d_call: TRBD2
cdr3_aa: CSGTSGRAFQETQYF
cdr3_nt: TGCAGCGGCACTAGCGGGAGGGCCTTCCAAGAGACCCAGTACTTC

clone_size: few
v_call: TRBV13
j_call: TRBJ2-3
d_call: TRBD1
cdr3_aa: CASSFGTGLDTQYF
cdr3_nt: TGTGCCAGCAGCTTCGGGACAGGGCTTGATACGCAGTATTTT

clone_size: -
v_call: TRBV7-2
j_call: TRBJ2-6
d_call: -
cdr3_aa: CASSLGGQANVLTF
cdr3_nt: TGTGCCAGCAGCTTAGGGGGACAGGCCAACGTCCTGACTTTC

clone_size: many
v_call: TRBV29-1
j_call: TRBJ2-3
d_call: TRBD2
cdr3_aa: CSVLLSGSRDTQYF
cdr3_nt: TGCAGCGTTTTACTTAGCGGGAGCAGAGATACGCAGTATTTT

clone_size: few
v_call: TRBV7-7
j_call: TRBJ2-3
d_call: -
cdr3_aa: CASSLLGGNTQYF
cdr3_nt: TGTGCCAGCAGCTTATTAGGGGGAAATACGCAGTATTTT

clone_size: -
v_call: TRBV6-1
j_call: TRBJ1-5
d_call: -
cdr3_aa: CASSDRETQPQHF
cdr3_nt: TGTGCCAGCAGTGACAGGGAAACTCAGCCCCAGCATTTT

clone_size: -
v_call: TRBV27
j_call: TRBJ1-3
d_call: -
cdr3_aa: CASSIQGGGNTIYF
cdr3_nt: TGTGCCAGCAGTATCCAGGGCGGTGGAAACACCATATATTTT

clone_size: few
v_call: TRBV4-1
j_call: TRBJ2-7
d_call: TRBD1
cdr3_aa: CASSRDRNYEQYF
cdr3_nt: TGCGCCAGCAGCCGGGACAGGAACTACGAGCAGTACTTC

clone_size: -
v_call: TRBV20-1
j_call: TRBJ1-1
d_call: TRBD1
cdr3_aa: CSASGTEKAFF
cdr3_nt: TGCAGTGCTAGCGGGACAGAGAAAGCTTTCTTT

clone_size: many
v_call: TRBV20-1
j_call: TRBJ2-1
d_call: -
cdr3_aa: CSAYYGDEQFF
cdr3_nt: TGCAGTGCTTACTACGGGGATGAGCAGTTCTTC

clone_size: -
v_call: TRBV20-1
j_call: TRBJ2-7
d_call: -
cdr3_aa: CSADGGSSYEQYF
cdr3_nt: TGCAGTGCTGACGGGGGAAGCTCCTACGAGCAGTACTTC

clone_size: once
v_call: TRBV20-1
j_call: TRBJ2-3
d_call: -
cdr3_aa: CSARDEADTSTDTQYF
cdr3_nt: TGCAGTGCTAGAGATGAGGCGGATACTAGCACAGATACGCAGTATTTT

clone_size: many
v_call: TRBV7-9
j_call: TRBJ1-1
d_call: -
cdr3_aa: CASSPYLAGNTEAFF
cdr3_nt: TGTGCCAGCAGCCCTTACCTAGCTGGGAACACTGAAGCTTTCTTT

clone_size: few
v_call: TRBV5-1
j_call: TRBJ2-1
d_call: TRBD2
cdr3_aa: CASSQPPSGGYNEQFF
cdr3_nt: TGCGCCAGCAGCCAGCCCCCTAGCGGGGGTTACAATGAGCAGTTCTTC

clone_size: -
v_call: TRBV10-2
j_call: TRBJ1-2
d_call: -
cdr3_aa: CASSESLRFFGPGPTNYGYTF
cdr3_nt: TGCGCCAGCAGTGAGTCTTTACGCTTTTTTGGGCCTGGGCCCACTAACTATGGCTACACCTTC

clone_size: few
v_call: TRBV11-2
j_call: TRBJ2-3
d_call: TRBD1
cdr3_aa: CASSSPGQGPGDTQYF
cdr3_nt: TGTGCCAGCAGCTCCCCGGGACAGGGGCCTGGAGATACGCAGTATTTT

clone_size: many
v_call: TRBV12-3/TRBV12-4
j_call: TRBJ2-7
d_call: -
cdr3_aa: CASSWSYEQYF
cdr3_nt: TGTGCCAGCAGTTGGAGCTACGAGCAGTACTTC

clone_size: -
v_call: TRBV12-3/TRBV12-4
j_call: TRBJ1-1
d_call: TRBD1
cdr3_aa: CASSPRDRSNTEAFF
cdr3_nt: TGTGCCAGCAGTCCCAGGGACAGGAGTAACACTGAAGCTTTCTTT

clone_size: -
v_call: TRBV7-7
j_call: TRBJ2-5
d_call: TRBD2
cdr3_aa: CASSPASGRGGQETQYF
cdr3_nt: TGTGCCAGCAGCCCGGCTAGCGGGAGAGGGGGGCAAGAGACCCAGTACTTC

clone_size: few
v_call: TRBV29-1
j_call: TRBJ1-4
d_call: -
cdr3_aa: CSVGGHPTNEKLFF
cdr3_nt: TGCAGCGTAGGAGGGCACCCAACTAATGAAAAACTGTTTTTT

clone_size: few
v_call: TRBV24-1
j_call: TRBJ2-1
d_call: TRBD1
cdr3_aa: CATSVTDRGPYNEQFF
cdr3_nt: TGTGCCACCAGTGTCACGGACAGGGGGCCCTACAATGAGCAGTTCTTC

clone_size: -
v_call: TRBV29-1
j_call: TRBJ1-2
d_call: -
cdr3_aa: CSVGWGQGGYTF
cdr3_nt: TGCAGCGTTGGTTGGGGGCAGGGTGGCTACACCTTC

clone_size: few
v_call: TRBV3-1
j_call: TRBJ1-2
d_call: -
cdr3_aa: CASSQAREYGGYTF
cdr3_nt: TGTGCCAGCAGCCAAGCCAGGGAGTATGGTGGCTACACCTTC

clone_size: many
v_call: TRBV27
j_call: TRBJ2-3
d_call: -
cdr3_aa: CASSLSRGGDTQYF
cdr3_nt: TGTGCCAGCAGTTTATCGAGAGGAGGAGATACGCAGTATTTT

clone_size: -
v_call: TRBV9
j_call: TRBJ2-1
d_call: TRBD1
cdr3_aa: CASSVAGQYNEQFF
cdr3_nt: TGTGCCAGCAGCGTAGCGGGACAGTACAATGAGCAGTTCTTC

clone_size: few
v_call: TRBV27
j_call: TRBJ1-3
d_call: -
cdr3_aa: CASSSDRLSGNTIYF
cdr3_nt: TGTGCCAGCAGTTCCGACAGGCTCTCTGGAAACACCATATATTTT

clone_size: -
v_call: TRBV20-1
j_call: TRBJ1-5
d_call: -
cdr3_aa: CSASTGGIQPQHF
cdr3_nt: TGCAGTGCTAGTACCGGGGGAATTCAGCCCCAGCATTTT

clone_size: -
v_call: TRBV7-7
j_call: TRBJ2-3
d_call: -
cdr3_aa: CASSLGTPPDTQYF
cdr3_nt: TGTGCCAGCAGCTTGGGGACACCCCCAGATACGCAGTATTTT

clone_size: many
v_call: TRBV24-1
j_call: TRBJ2-1
d_call: -
cdr3_aa: CATSDWGGQRDNEQFF
cdr3_nt: TGTGCCACCAGTGATTGGGGTGGCCAAAGGGACAATGAGCAGTTCTTC

clone_size: -
v_call: TRBV3-1
j_call: TRBJ1-1
d_call: -
cdr3_aa: CASSQFGMGAEAFF
cdr3_nt: TGTGCCAGCAGCCAATTCGGGATGGGCGCTGAAGCTTTCTTT

clone_size: few
v_call: TRBV6-2/TRBV6-3
j_call: TRBJ2-7
d_call: TRBD2
cdr3_aa: CASRAPGLAGPNYEQYF
cdr3_nt: TGTGCCAGCAGGGCACCGGGACTAGCGGGCCCAAATTACGAGCAGTACTTC

clone_size: few
v_call: TRBV6-1
j_call: TRBJ2-6
d_call: -
cdr3_aa: CASSPAGTGANVLTF
cdr3_nt: TGTGCCAGCAGTCCGGCCGGGACTGGGGCCAACGTCCTGACTTTC

clone_size: few
v_call: TRBV7-2
j_call: TRBJ2-7
d_call: -
cdr3_aa: CASSPRRGNEQYF
cdr3_nt: TGTGCCAGCAGCCCCCGCAGGGGTAACGAGCAGTACTTC